This T cell receptor beta chain was found in a study of blood T cell repertoires in COVID-19. Background on the study: Some COVID-19 samples were acute and others convalescent; all came from the United States, Italy and Spain. In each case, the material was cDNA or gDNA derived from T cells, B-cell-depleted T cells, or PBMCs.

Trimming stripped 6 bases from V and 0 bases from J, with 18 bases between. Germline loops: CDR1 SGHAT, CDR2 FQNNGV. CDR3 length: 16 amino acids. In the authors' methods: Nucleated cell number was recorded as an estimate derived from reference gene primer amplification. TCRdb keeps only in-frame clones here, not all; method: immunoSEQ multiplex PCR. Clone size and V and J calls were adopted from that table, with D and trimming inferred from the DNA. Seen here are approximately 110,000 clones, more than 75% observed once, and the top ten hold about 7.3%. Only a few counts were recorded for this clone. This chain uses TRBV11-2 with TRBJ2-7; tentatively, D is TRBD1 (5 bases). The sample comprised peripheral blood. The clonotype comes from a woman aged 40 to 55 with acute or convalescent COVID-19. CDR3 DNA: TGTGCCAGCAGACGTACAGGACCCTGGATCTCCTACGAGCAGTACTTC. Amino acid sequence: CASRRTGPWISYEQYF.